The 20 T cell receptor beta chains in this list originate from one sample, sequenced in a study of technical replicates of blood from a few donors. TCRdb's copy holds only in-frame clones and misses some; the assay was immunoSEQ multiplex PCR. The sample includes tens of thousands of clones, roughly 94% of them seen just once. Sequenced material: T cells isolated from PBMCs. Source of these receptors: a human donor in good health.

This clone was seen once. The chain has TRBV7-8 and TRBJ2-7, with D perhaps TRBD2 (6 bases). The germline gives CDR1 SGHVS, CDR2 FQNEAQ. This CDR3 is 13 amino acids long. V dropped 3 bases and J dropped 4 bases, with 10 bases sitting between them. The DNA for the CDR3 is TGTGCCAGCAGCTTGGGACTTCAGTACGAGCAGTACTTC. Translation: CASSLGLQYEQYF.

This rearrangement joins TRBV9 to TRBJ2-1; TRBD2 matches at 11 bases. The CDR3 length is 18 residues. CDR1 is SGDLS, CDR2 YYNGEE, per germline. The V gene end was trimmed by 1 base and the J gene end by 8 bases; junction bases not matched to a gene: 14. The CDR3 nucleotides are TGTGCCAGCAGCGTAAGTTTACTAGCGGGAGCAAGAGGGGATGAGCAGTTCTTC. Protein: CASSVSLLAGARGDEQFF.

The V call is TRBV14, the J call TRBJ2-1, with TRBD2 matching over 8 bases. Germline V gene data show CDR1 as SGHDN and CDR2 as FVKESK. The junction had 10 bases not matched to a gene; V was cut back by 4 bases and J by 8 bases. The CDR3 has 15 amino acids. The CDR3 is CASSLPAGAGDEQFF. As DNA, the CDR3 is TGTGCCAGCAGCCTCCCAGCGGGAGCTGGGGATGAGCAGTTCTTC.

About this clone: This CDR3 is also generated by other DNA sequences in the sample. The J gene is TRBJ2-3, the V gene TRBV13; D is unclear. CDR3 length: 12 residues. The germline CDR1 and CDR2 sequences are PRHDT and FYEKMQ (reference sequence). V was trimmed by 4 bases and J by 3 bases, leaving 5 bases between them. CDR3 residues: CASSSSTDTQYF. In nucleotides, the CDR3 is TGTGCCAGCAGCTCTTCGACAGATACGCAGTATTTT.

J is TRBJ2-4 and V is TRBV5-1; D ambiguous. V lost 4 bases, J lost 5 bases, and 19 bases lay in between. Germline CDR1 is SGHRS and CDR2 is YFSETQ. The CDR3 contains 16 residues. This CDR3 reads CASSQGVRLGENIQYF. The CDR3 DNA follows: TGCGCCAGCAGCCAAGGAGTACGGCTTGGTGAAAACATTCAGTACTTC.

The J gene is TRBJ1-2, the V gene TRBV4-3; no clear D gene. The CDR3 covers 15 residues. Germline values: CDR1 LGHNA, CDR2 YSLEER. The V gene lost 0 bases and the J gene lost 0 bases, with 8 bases spanning the gap. The CDR3 sequence: CASSQDHRANYGYTF. CDR3 sequence (DNA): TGCGCCAGCAGCCAAGATCACAGAGCTAACTATGGCTACACCTTC.

This chain links TRBV10-3 with TRBJ2-3; TRBD1 aligns across 9 bases. This CDR3 has 14 residues. Germline V gives CDR1 ENHRY, CDR2 SYGVKD. Trimming removed 1 base from V and 5 bases from J; junction bases left unmatched: 1. In DNA form, the CDR3 reads TGTGCCATCAGTGAGTGGGACAGGGTAGATACGCAGTATTTT. It yields the protein CAISEWDRVDTQYF.

V gene TRBV2 combines with J gene TRBJ2-7; 7 bases fit TRBD1. The CDR3 sequence is 13 residues long. Germline V gene lookup returns CDR1 SNHLY and CDR2 FYNNEI. Unmatched junction bases numbered 9, after V lost 9 bases and J lost 4 bases. CDR3 sequence reads: CASNRGTIYEQYF. Written as DNA, the CDR3 is TGTGCCAGTAACAGGGGAACTATTTACGAGCAGTACTTC.

The V gene is TRBV9, the J gene TRBJ2-1, with TRBD2 as a possible D gene (8 bases). CDR3 size: 17 residues. Germline CDR1 and CDR2: SGDLS and YYNGEE. Trimming took 4 bases from V and 4 from J, leaving 21 bases between them. The CDR3 DNA follows: TGTGCCAGCAGCACCCAGGGGGGGACTAGTATGTACAATGAGCAGTTCTTC. It codes for CASSTQGGTSMYNEQFF.

This clone was counted a single time. This chain connects TRBV5-1 to TRBJ1-2; 8 bases fit TRBD1. J was trimmed by 5 bases and V by 0 bases; bases with no gene match: 12. The CDR3 totals 17 residues. CDR1 and CDR2 from the germline V gene are SGHRS and YFSETQ. CDR3 DNA sequence: TGCGCCAGCAGCTTGGACATTAGAGGACAGGGCTATTATGGCTACACCTTC. Translated: CASSLDIRGQGYYGYTF.

The chain carries TRBV2 and TRBJ1-2; D gene ambiguous. With 4 bases removed from V and 1 base from J, the gap between germline ends came to 4 bases. The CDR3 has 12 residues. Germline V gene data show CDR1 as SNHLY and CDR2 as FYNNEI. Here the CDR3 reads CASSANNYGYTF. Written as DNA, the CDR3 is TGTGCCAGCAGTGCAAATAACTATGGCTACACCTTC. Full variable domain (remainder filled in from reference TRBV2 and TRBJ1-2): EPEVTQTPSHQVTQMGQEVILRCVPISNHLYFYWYRQILGQKVEFLVSFYNNEISEKSEIFDDQFSVERPDGSNFTLKIRSTKLEDSAMYFCASSANNYGYTFGSGTRLTVV.

The V gene is TRBV4-2, the J gene TRBJ2-1; the D gene is possibly TRBD2 (5 bases). Germline V gene lookup returns CDR1 LGHNA and CDR2 YNFKEQ. The CDR3 contains 15 residues. Trimming took off 2 bases at V and 3 bases at J, with 11 bases between the two ends. CDR3 protein: CASSQQETIYNEQFF. For the CDR3, the DNA is TGTGCCAGCAGCCAACAGGAGACTATCTACAATGAGCAGTTCTTC.

The chain recombines TRBV29-1 with TRBJ2-3; no clear D gene. With 5 bases removed from V and 5 bases from J, the gap between germline ends came to 5 bases. The germline V gene has CDR1 SQVTM and CDR2 ANQGSEA. The CDR3 consists of 10 residues. CDR3 residues: CSVSVDTQYF. In nucleotides, the CDR3 is TGCAGCGTTTCGGTAGATACGCAGTATTTT.

This chain connects TRBV30 to TRBJ1-3; D may be TRBD1 (5 bases). Germline V lookup: CDR1 GTSNPN, CDR2 SVGIG (reference sequence). Between the trimmed V and J ends, which lost 2 bases and 4 bases, there was a span of 9 bases. The CDR3 has 13 amino acids. In DNA, the CDR3 is TGTGCCTGGAGTATAGGGGAAGGAAACACCATATATTTT. Amino acids: CAWSIGEGNTIYF.

This clone was observed once. The rearrangement uses TRBV25-1 and TRBJ2-1; possibly TRBD2 for D (6 bases). Germline-derived CDR1 and CDR2 are MGHDK and SYGVNS. The CDR3 totals 13 residues. V was trimmed by 4 bases and J by 4 bases, leaving 8 bases between them. The CDR3 region is CASSAGRYNEQFF. The CDR3 DNA is TGTGCCAGCAGTGCAGGGAGGTACAATGAGCAGTTCTTC.

This chain joins TRBV28 and TRBJ2-3; 7 bases are a match to TRBD2. The CDR3 is made up of 15 amino acids. From germline, CDR1 is MDHEN and CDR2 SYDVKM. V shed 2 bases, J shed 7 bases, and the junction held 9 bases outside the gene matches. For the CDR3, the DNA is TGTGCCAGCAGTTTAGGGGGGGTAATGTCCCATACGCAGTATTTT. This codes for CASSLGGVMSHTQYF.

The chain has TRBV7-2 and TRBJ1-2; no clear D gene. The CDR3 loop spans 13 amino acids. CDR1 is SGHTA and CDR2 is FQGNSA in the germline V gene. The V gene lost 6 bases and the J gene lost 3 bases, with 11 bases spanning the gap. CDR3 sequence (DNA): TGTGCCAGCAGTCCACTAACTTACTATGGCTACACCTTC. Translated: CASSPLTYYGYTF.

V usage is TRBV6-5 and J usage is TRBJ1-4; 9 nucleotides match TRBD1. CDR1 and CDR2 from the germline V gene are MNHEY and SVGAGI. The CDR3 spans 15 residues. V shed 0 bases and J 5 bases; nucleotides not matched to a gene: 1. In nucleotides, the CDR3 is TGTGCCAGCAGTTACTCCGGGACAGGGAATGAAAAACTGTTTTTT. Translated: CASSYSGTGNEKLFF.

The chain employs TRBV27 and TRBJ2-3; D possibly corresponds to TRBD2 (9 bases). The CDR3 sequence is 15 residues long. Germline V lookup: CDR1 MNHEY, CDR2 SMNVEV (reference sequence). Trimming shortened V by 6 bases and J by 5 bases, and 18 bases separated the two germline ends. The CDR3 DNA follows: TGTGCCAGCAGCCAGGGGGCGGGAGGGATAGATACGCAGTATTTT. Its protein product is CASSQGAGGIDTQYF.

The table lists this clone with a count of one. V gene TRBV11-2 combines with J gene TRBJ2-1; D might be TRBD2 (6 bases). Trimming took off 5 bases at V and 6 bases at J, with 11 bases between the two ends. This CDR3 region has 13 residues. CDR1 SGHAT and CDR2 FQNNGV come from the germline V gene. This CDR3 reads CASSQTSVNEQFF. Written as DNA, the CDR3 is TGTGCCAGCAGCCAGACTAGTGTCAATGAGCAGTTCTTC. Using reference TRBV11-2 and TRBJ2-1 for the parts outside the CDR3, the full variable domain is EAGVAQSPRYKIIEKRQSVAFWCNPISGHATLYWYQQILGQGPKLLIQFQNNGVVDDSQLPKDRFSAERLKGVDSTLKIQPAKLEDSAVYLCASSQTSVNEQFFGPGTRLTVL.